A single sample is the source of the 30 T cell receptor beta chains below, sequenced in a study of T cells in Graves' hyperthyroidism and ophthalmopathy. There were TCR beta CDR3 regions amplified from RNA transcripts. The TCR CDR3 first-round RT-PCR relied on the HTBI primer set. Using its own MiXCR run on the multiplex PCR reads, TCRdb lists one record per CDR3 protein. The profile shows fewer than 650,000 distinct CDR3 sequences, 13% to 15% of them singletons. The sample consisted of blood. The receptor source for this set is a woman in her late teens or twenties with Graves' ophthalmopathy.

This clonotype was observed a handful of times. The rearrangement uses TRBV19 and TRBJ2-3, with a tentative D call TRBD2 (6 bases). From germline, CDR1 is LNHDA and CDR2 SQIVND (reference sequence). This CDR3 has 15 amino acids. The DNA of the CDR3 is TGTGCAGTAGGTTCTAGCGCACGTATCCCAGATACGCAGTATTTT. This sequence encodes CAVGSSARIPDTQYF.

The chain is built from TRBV12-3 or TRBV12-4 and TRBJ1-1, with no clear D. V was trimmed by 8 bases and J by 1 base, leaving 23 bases between them. This CDR3 has 17 amino acids. The CDR3 loop is CASSPTRPLVENTEAFF. The CDR3 DNA reads TGTGCCAGCTCACCAACCCGGCCCCTGGTCGAGAACACTGAAGCTTTCTTT.

The sample holds many counts of this clonotype. The chain's CDR3 is CASSVSGMAEAFF. CDR3 in DNA: TGTGCCAGCAGCGTATCAGGGATGGCTGAAGCTTTCTTT. The V gene is TRBV9, the J gene TRBJ1-1, with D possibly matching TRBD1 (5 bases). The V and J ends lost 1 base and 6 bases respectively, with 10 bases between them. The V gene's germline CDR1 is SGDLS and CDR2 YYNGEE. The CDR3 loop spans 13 amino acids.

The table lists this clonotype with many counts. The genes are TRBV11-1 and TRBJ2-5; TRBD2 matches 10 bases. The CDR3 contains 13 residues. V trimming: 5 bases; J trimming: 3 bases; junction bases outside the gene matches: 0. Germline loops: CDR1 SGHAT, CDR2 FQDESV (reference sequence). CDR3: CASSGTSEETQYF. Written as DNA, the CDR3 is TGTGCCAGCAGCGGGACTAGCGAAGAGACCCAGTACTTC.

In this sample, this clonotype turned up many times. The chain combines TRBV2 with TRBJ2-1; no firm D call. The CDR3 length is 11 residues. CDR1 is SNHLY, CDR2 FYNNEI, per germline. Trimming took 7 bases from V and 5 from J, leaving 6 bases between them. In DNA form, the CDR3 reads TGTGCCAGCACTCTGGACAATGAGCAGTTCTTC. This sequence encodes CASTLDNEQFF.

The sample holds a few counts of this clonotype. The V and J genes are TRBV18 and TRBJ2-1; D gene ambiguous. V gave up 2 bases and J gave up 7 bases, with 9 bases separating them. Germline CDR1 reads KGHSH; CDR2 reads LQKENI. CDR3 size: 13 residues. The CDR3 DNA follows: TGTGCCAGCTCACCAATCCGGGCAAATGAGCAGTTCTTC. Encoded protein: CASSPIRANEQFF.

This clonotype has ten or more counts. This chain joins TRBV6-2 or TRBV6-3 and TRBJ2-7, with 12 nucleotides matching TRBD2. V shed 4 bases and J 1 base; nucleotides not matched to a gene: 20. CDR3 length: 21 residues. The germline CDR1 and CDR2 sequences are MNHEY and SVGEGT. The CDR3 nucleotides are TGTGCCAGCAGTTTCGGGTCTCCGGCTAGCGGGAGGGCCGGAAGGTCCTACGAGCAGTACTTC. This encodes CASSFGSPASGRAGRSYEQYF.

Regarding this clonotype: At one of its ends the junction is not consistent with the germline gene, which may arise from a read error. This chain uses TRBV6-9 with TRBJ2-4, with D possibly being TRBD1 or TRBD2 (5 bases each). This CDR3 region has 17 residues. In germline, CDR1 is MNHGY, CDR2 SVAAGI. CDR3 sequence: CASSYTGPHIAKNVQYF. CDR3 DNA: TGTGCCAGCAGTTACACGGGACCACATATAGCCAAAAACGTTCAGTACTTC.

CDR3 in amino acids: CASSSTTGRTEAFF. The CDR3 DNA sequence: TGTGCCAGCAGCTCCACGACAGGGAGGACTGAAGCTTTCTTT. The chain uses TRBV7-9 and TRBJ1-1; TRBD1 matches at 7 bases. Looked up from germline, CDR1 is SEHNR and CDR2 is FQNEAQ (reference sequence). The V segment lost 4 bases and the J segment 5 bases; nucleotides outside the gene matches: 7. This CDR3 contains 14 residues. The full variable domain, completed using reference TRBV7-9 and TRBJ1-1, is DTGVSQNPRHKITKRGQNVTFRCDPISEHNRLYWYRQTLGQGPEFLTYFQNEAQLEKSRLLSDRFSAERPKGSFSTLEIQRTEQGDSAMYLCASSSTTGRTEAFFGQGTRLTVV.

This clonotype came up many times. V and J are TRBV12-5 and TRBJ2-1; D unclear. The CDR3 runs 14 residues. Germline lookup yields CDR1 LGHNT and CDR2 FRNRAP. V lost 2 bases and J lost 8, with 13 bases in between. The CDR3 sequence: CASGLLGFSDEQFF. As DNA, the CDR3 is TGTGCTAGTGGTTTGTTAGGGTTTTCGGATGAGCAGTTCTTC.

In this sample, this clonotype turned up many times. The chain combines TRBV7-6 with TRBJ1-1; 9 nucleotides agree with TRBD1. Trimming removed 3 bases from V and 6 bases from J; junction bases left unmatched: 8. Germline V CDR1 and CDR2: SGHVS, FNYEAQ. The CDR3 is 15 amino acids. CDR3 amino acids: CASSFETGGRAEAFF. CDR3 bases: TGTGCCAGCAGCTTTGAGACAGGGGGTCGCGCTGAAGCTTTCTTT.

The chain combines TRBV18 with TRBJ2-2; D unresolved. CDR1 and CDR2 from the germline V gene are KGHSH and LQKENI. The CDR3 has 17 residues. V was cut by 1 base and J by 6 bases, with 18 bases left in between. As DNA, the CDR3 is TGTGCCAGCTCACCACTCTCTGGCCCTCCCCCGGCCGGGGAGCTGTTTTTT. Encoded protein: CASSPLSGPPPAGELFF.

This clonotype was counted ten times or more. V gene TRBV24-1 combines with J gene TRBJ2-1; D unresolved. With 5 bases removed from V and 7 bases from J, the gap between germline ends came to 17 bases. From germline, CDR1 is KGHDR and CDR2 SFDVKD. This CDR3 is built from 15 residues. CDR3 region: CATSANNDPRNEQFF. The CDR3 DNA is TGTGCCACCAGTGCCAACAATGACCCTCGGAATGAGCAGTTCTTC.

The chain carries TRBV19 and TRBJ2-7, with D perhaps TRBD1 or TRBD2 (5 bases each). The germline V and J ends were trimmed by 2 bases and 5 bases, with 13 bases remaining between them. CDR3 length: 14 amino acids. In germline, CDR1 is LNHDA, CDR2 SQIVND (reference sequence). CDR3 amino acids: CASSILGTSDEQYF. The CDR3 nucleotides are TGTGCCAGTAGTATATTAGGGACCTCGGACGAGCAGTACTTC.

This clonotype was recorded at least ten times. CDR3 nucleotides: TGTGCCAGCAGCCCCCGACGGACAGGGAAGAACACCGGGGAGCTGTTTTTT. It is translated as CASSPRRTGKNTGELFF. The J gene is TRBJ2-2, the V gene TRBV7-2, with TRBD1 matching over 8 bases. Trimming cost V 5 bases and J 1 base; bases outside gene matches: 9. CDR3 length: 17 residues. In germline, CDR1 is SGHTA, CDR2 FQGNSA.

This clonotype was picked up many times. The chain uses TRBV30 and TRBJ1-5; unclear D gene. The germline V gene has CDR1 GTSNPN and CDR2 SVGIG (reference sequence). The CDR3 is made up of 14 amino acids. The V and J ends lost 0 bases and 0 bases respectively, with 6 bases between them. The CDR3 nucleotides read TGTGCCTGGAGTGTAGGAGGTAGCAATCAGCCCCAGCATTTT. Translation: CAWSVGGSNQPQHF.

In this sample, this clonotype turned up many times. The chain combines TRBV3-1 with TRBJ1-6, with no clear D. This CDR3 region has 14 residues. Germline values: CDR1 LGHDT, CDR2 YNNKEL (reference sequence). V was pared by 3 bases and J by 5 bases, with 8 bases between. The CDR3 sequence: CASSQAADNSPLHF. The CDR3 region has the DNA TGTGCCAGCAGCCAGGCGGCAGATAATTCACCCCTCCACTTT.

V usage is TRBV7-3 and J usage is TRBJ1-4, with unresolved D. The CDR3 is 14 amino acids. Germline values: CDR1 SGHTA, CDR2 FQGTGA. Trimming took 6 bases from V and 3 from J, leaving 11 bases between them. CDR3 bases: TGTGCCAGCAGGCCGGGCGCTGCTAATGAAAAACTGTTTTTT. Translating it yields CASRPGAANEKLFF.

This clonotype has ten or more counts. The chain employs TRBV12-3 or TRBV12-4 and TRBJ2-7; 11 nucleotides align to TRBD2. This CDR3 has 15 amino acids. Trimming cost V 6 bases and J 2 bases; bases outside gene matches: 6. The CDR3 loop reads CASSIIAGGAYEQYF. The CDR3 bases are TGTGCCAGCAGCATCATAGCGGGAGGGGCCTACGAGCAGTACTTC.

This clonotype was found a few times. One junction end disagrees with the germline gene, perhaps due to a read error. The V call is TRBV27, the J call TRBJ1-1; D call uncertain. From germline, CDR1 is MNHEY and CDR2 SMNVEV (reference sequence). The CDR3 is 13 amino acids. For the CDR3, the DNA is TGTGCCAGCAGTCCGCTCTATTTCACTGAAGCTTCCTTT. This encodes CASSPLYFTEASF.

This clonotype appeared many times. This sequence joins TRBV10-3 and TRBJ2-3, with D hard to call. The CDR3 runs 15 residues. Germline CDR1 and CDR2: ENHRY and SYGVKD. With 5 bases removed from V and 1 base from J, the gap between germline ends came to 13 bases. CDR3 in DNA: TGTGCCATCAGTCCAACACGGAGTGGCACAGATACGCAGTATTTT. It encodes CAISPTRSGTDTQYF.

This clonotype occurred many times. The chain recombines TRBV12-3 or TRBV12-4 with TRBJ1-2; D is undetermined. This CDR3 region has 14 residues. With 6 bases removed from V and 10 bases from J, the gap between germline ends came to 21 bases. The CDR3 region has the DNA TGTGCCAGCAGCCCTAGGCCGGCAGTCGGGGACTACACCTTC. Residues: CASSPRPAVGDYTF.

This clonotype was seen at least ten times. This rearrangement joins TRBV2 to TRBJ2-3, with D uncertain. Trimming took 7 bases from V and 1 from J, leaving 12 bases between them. This CDR3 is 14 amino acids long. CDR1 is SNHLY, CDR2 FYNNEI, per germline. The CDR3 DNA sequence: TGTGCCAGCAAGAAGTTTGCTGGCACAGATACGCAGTATTTT. Its protein product is CASKKFAGTDTQYF.

This clonotype occurred a few times. This chain connects TRBV12-3 or TRBV12-4 to TRBJ2-1; TRBD2 agrees at 11 bases. The ends lost 6 bases at V and 5 bases at J; junction bases unmatched: 9. The CDR3 consists of 16 residues. CDR3 in amino acids: CASSRRLAGSHNEQFF. The CDR3 bases are TGTGCCAGCAGCCGACGACTAGCGGGATCCCACAATGAGCAGTTCTTC.

In this sample, this clonotype turned up a few times. The CDR3 DNA reads TGTGCCAGCAGCGTATCGGGGGGCCGATATAATTCACCCCTCCACTTT. Translating gives CASSVSGGRYNSPLHF. The chain joins TRBV9 to TRBJ1-6; tentative D call: TRBD1 (6 bases). The CDR3 sequence is 16 residues long. V was shortened by 1 base and J by 4 bases, with 12 bases between the two germline ends. Germline V gives CDR1 SGDLS, CDR2 YYNGEE.

This clonotype was observed many times. The rearrangement links TRBV30 to TRBJ1-1, with D perhaps TRBD1 (6 bases). CDR1 is GTSNPN and CDR2 is SVGIG in the germline V gene (reference sequence). This CDR3 has 15 amino acids. V was cut by 3 bases and J by 6 bases, with 20 bases left in between. The DNA for the CDR3 is TGTGCCTGGAGGCACGGGGGGGACACGTACTCTGAAGCTTTCTTT. It encodes CAWRHGGDTYSEAFF.

This clonotype showed up many times. The chain is built from TRBV3-1 and TRBJ2-7, with 9 bases that match TRBD1. CDR1 and CDR2 from the germline V gene are LGHDT and YNNKEL (reference sequence). V shed 2 bases, J shed 2 bases, and the junction held 4 bases outside the gene matches. The CDR3 has 15 amino acids. For the CDR3, the DNA is TGTGCCAGCAGCCAAACGGGACAGGGTGCCTACGAGCAGTACTTC. Translating gives CASSQTGQGAYEQYF.

The chain uses TRBV20-1 and TRBJ1-5; D remains ambiguous. The length of the CDR3 is 14 residues. V shed 2 bases and J shed 5 bases, with 13 bases lying between them. Germline V gene sequence: CDR1 DFQATT, CDR2 SNEGSKA (reference sequence). The CDR3 DNA sequence: TGCAGTGCTAGAAAGGGTGGGAGCGATCAGCCCCAGCATTTT. The encoded protein is CSARKGGSDQPQHF.

This clonotype was seen ten or more times. The chain is built from TRBV7-3 and TRBJ1-2; the D gene is possibly TRBD1 (6 bases). Germline CDR1 SGHTA, CDR2 FQGTGA. CDR3 length: 15 amino acids. Trimming took off 2 bases at V and 4 bases at J, with 14 bases between the two ends. The CDR3 DNA sequence: TGTGCCAGCAGCTTACAGTCCCGGGGGGCCTATGGCTACACCTTC. Protein: CASSLQSRGAYGYTF. The whole variable domain, filled in from reference TRBV7-3 and TRBJ1-2, reads GAGVSQTPSNKVTEKGKYVELRCDPISGHTALYWYRQSLGQGPEFLIYFQGTGAADDSGLPNDRFFAVRPEGSVSTLKIQRTERGDSAVYLCASSLQSRGAYGYTFGSGTRLTVV.

This clonotype was observed many times. The rearrangement links TRBV2 to TRBJ1-1, with unresolved D. CDR1 is SNHLY, CDR2 FYNNEI, per germline. The CDR3 has 14 residues. V was trimmed by 9 bases and J by 5 bases, leaving 19 bases between them. The CDR3 bases are TGTGCCAGTTCCGAGGCTCCTCAGTATACTGAAGCTTTCTTT. It encodes CASSEAPQYTEAFF.